This T cell receptor (beta chain) appears in the sequencing data of a study of T cell changes during pregnancy in multiple sclerosis (dated by TCRdb to between 2018 and 2021). Study-wide context: In women with multiple sclerosis, the researchers looked at how the T cell repertoire shifted as pregnancy progressed.

There are 16 amino acids in the CDR3, from cysteine to phenylalanine inclusive. The entry retains the CDR3 DNA only, 48 bases that are in frame from base 1. Germline trimming: 1 base from V, 5 bases from J; junction bases outside gene matches: 9. According to the germline V gene, CDR1 reads LGHNA and CDR2 reads YSLEER. The library was prepared using the immunoSEQ multiplex PCR assay. TCRdb carries this immuneACCESS record with in-frame sequences only. Its versions omit some clonotypes, under half of them owing to an unresolved V gene in the studies checked, with the rest unexplained. This sample lists some 40,000 clones; around 90% were detected once. The top ten clonotypes cover 0.56% of the sample. On this clone: Its antigen remains unidentified. Base qualities are missing; no much larger clone stands one base away.

The chain is encoded by TRBV4-3 joined to TRBJ2-3, with 7 middle bases fitting TRBD1. The source was CD4+ T cells from peripheral blood mononuclear cells, collected before pregnancy. The sequence was obtained from a female donor with multiple sclerosis, enrolled in a pregnancy study. The CDR3 region: CASSQGRTGAGDTQYF. The bases read TGCGCCAGCAGCCAAGGCAGAACAGGGGCCGGAGATACGCAGTATTTT.